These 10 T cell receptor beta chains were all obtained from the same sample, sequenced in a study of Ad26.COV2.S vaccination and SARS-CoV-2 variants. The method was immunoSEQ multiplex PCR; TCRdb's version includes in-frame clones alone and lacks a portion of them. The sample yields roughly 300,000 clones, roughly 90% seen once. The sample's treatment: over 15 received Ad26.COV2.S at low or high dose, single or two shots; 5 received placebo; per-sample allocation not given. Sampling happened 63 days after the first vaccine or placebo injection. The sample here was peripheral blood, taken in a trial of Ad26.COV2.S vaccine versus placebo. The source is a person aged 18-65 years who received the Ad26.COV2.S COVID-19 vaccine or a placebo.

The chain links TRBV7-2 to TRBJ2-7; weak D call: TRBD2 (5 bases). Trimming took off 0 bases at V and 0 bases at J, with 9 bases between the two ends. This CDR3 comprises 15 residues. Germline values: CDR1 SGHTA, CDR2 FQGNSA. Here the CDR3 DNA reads TGTGCCAGCAGCTTAGCCCGGGGAAGCTCCTACGAGCAGTACTTC. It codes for CASSLARGSSYEQYF. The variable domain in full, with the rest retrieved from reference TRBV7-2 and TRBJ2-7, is GAGVSQSPSNKVTEKGKDVELRCDPISGHTALYWYRQSLGQGLEFLIYFQGNSAPDKSGLPSDRFSAERTGGSVSTLTIQRTQQEDSAVYLCASSLARGSSYEQYFGPGTRLTVT.

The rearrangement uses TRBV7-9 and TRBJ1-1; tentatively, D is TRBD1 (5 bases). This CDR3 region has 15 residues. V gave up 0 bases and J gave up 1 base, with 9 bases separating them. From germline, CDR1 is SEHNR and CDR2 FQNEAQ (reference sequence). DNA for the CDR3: TGTGCCAGCAGCTTAGCTTGGGGCAAGAACACTGAAGCTTTCTTT. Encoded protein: CASSLAWGKNTEAFF.

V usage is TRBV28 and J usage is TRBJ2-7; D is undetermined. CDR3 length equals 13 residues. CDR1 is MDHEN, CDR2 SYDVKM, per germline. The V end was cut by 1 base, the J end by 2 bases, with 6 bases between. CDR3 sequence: CASSLYGTYEQYF. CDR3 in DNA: TGTGCCAGCAGTTTATACGGAACCTACGAGCAGTACTTC. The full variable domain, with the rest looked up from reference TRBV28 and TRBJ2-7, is DVKVTQSSRYLVKRTGEKVFLECVQDMDHENMFWYRQDPGLGLRLIYFSYDVKMKEKGDIPEGYSVSREKKERFSLILESASTNQTSMYLCASSLYGTYEQYFGPGTRLTVT.

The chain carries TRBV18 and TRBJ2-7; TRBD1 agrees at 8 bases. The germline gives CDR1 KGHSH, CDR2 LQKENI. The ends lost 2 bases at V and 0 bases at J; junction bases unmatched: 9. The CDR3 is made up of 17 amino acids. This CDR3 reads CASSPGWRDRNSYEQYF. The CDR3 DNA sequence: TGTGCCAGCTCACCAGGTTGGCGGGACAGGAACTCCTACGAGCAGTACTTC.

CDR3 sequence reads: CASSRTGGTEAFF. The CDR3 bases are TGTGCCAGCAGCCGAACAGGGGGGACTGAAGCTTTCTTT. The V gene is TRBV7-9, the J gene TRBJ1-1; TRBD1 matches at 8 bases. Unmatched junction bases numbered 4, after V lost 5 bases and J lost 5 bases. The CDR3 spans 13 residues. Germline CDR1 SEHNR, CDR2 FQNEAQ (reference sequence).

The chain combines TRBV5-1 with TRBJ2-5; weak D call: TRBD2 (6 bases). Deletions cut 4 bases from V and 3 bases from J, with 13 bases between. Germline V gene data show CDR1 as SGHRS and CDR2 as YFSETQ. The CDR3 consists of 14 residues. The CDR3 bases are TGCGCCAGCAGCGTTGCGACTAGGAAAGAGACCCAGTACTTC. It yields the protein CASSVATRKETQYF.

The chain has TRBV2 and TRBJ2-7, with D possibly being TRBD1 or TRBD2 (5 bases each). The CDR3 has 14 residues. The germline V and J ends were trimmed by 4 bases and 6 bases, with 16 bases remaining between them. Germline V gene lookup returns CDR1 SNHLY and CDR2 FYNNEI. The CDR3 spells CASSGGLRGGEQYF. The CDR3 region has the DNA TGTGCCAGCAGTGGAGGGTTGAGGGGCGGCGAGCAGTACTTC.

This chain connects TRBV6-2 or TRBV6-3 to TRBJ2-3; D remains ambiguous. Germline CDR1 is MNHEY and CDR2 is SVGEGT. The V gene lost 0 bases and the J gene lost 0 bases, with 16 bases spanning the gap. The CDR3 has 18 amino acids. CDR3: CASSYSFKSVSSTDTQYF. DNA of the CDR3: TGTGCCAGCAGTTACTCATTTAAAAGCGTATCTAGCACAGATACGCAGTATTTT.

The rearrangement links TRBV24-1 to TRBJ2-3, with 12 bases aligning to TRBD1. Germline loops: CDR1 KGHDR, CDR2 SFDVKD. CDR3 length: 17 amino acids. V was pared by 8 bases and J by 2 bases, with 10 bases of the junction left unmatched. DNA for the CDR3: TGTGCCACCACCTTGGGGGACAGGGGGCTACCCACAGATACGCAGTATTTT. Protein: CATTLGDRGLPTDTQYF.

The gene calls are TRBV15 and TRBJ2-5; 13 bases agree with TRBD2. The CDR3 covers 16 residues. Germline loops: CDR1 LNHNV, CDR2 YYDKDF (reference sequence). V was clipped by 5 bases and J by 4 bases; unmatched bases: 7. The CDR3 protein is CATSSRLAGGTETQYF. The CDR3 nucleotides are TGTGCCACCAGCTCCCGACTAGCGGGGGGAACAGAGACCCAGTACTTC.